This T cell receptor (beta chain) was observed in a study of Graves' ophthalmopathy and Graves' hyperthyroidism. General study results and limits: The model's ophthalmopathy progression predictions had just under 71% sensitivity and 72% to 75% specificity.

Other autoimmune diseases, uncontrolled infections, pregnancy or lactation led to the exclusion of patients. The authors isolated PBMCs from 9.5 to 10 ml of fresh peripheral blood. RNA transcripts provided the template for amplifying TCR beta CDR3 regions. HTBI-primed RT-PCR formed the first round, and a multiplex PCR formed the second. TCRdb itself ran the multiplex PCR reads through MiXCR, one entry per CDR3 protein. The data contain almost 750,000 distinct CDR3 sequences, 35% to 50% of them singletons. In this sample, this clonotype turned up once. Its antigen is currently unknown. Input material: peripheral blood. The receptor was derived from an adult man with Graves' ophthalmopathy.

As DNA, the CDR3 is TGTGCCATCAGTGAGCGGGAGTCTGGGACCCAGTACTTC. This encodes CAISERESGTQYF. The chain combines TRBV10-3 with TRBJ2-5; a possible D gene is TRBD2 (6 bases). The CDR3 consists of 13 residues. The germline V and J ends were trimmed by 2 bases and 7 bases, with 11 bases remaining between them. Germline V gives CDR1 ENHRY, CDR2 SYGVKD.